Listed below are T cell receptor beta chains from one sample, sequenced in a study of shared clonotypes between healthy human individuals. Generated by immunoSEQ multiplex PCR, the TCRdb table keeps only in-frame clones and is missing some. The data contain over a million clones, 75% of them seen just once; the ten biggest clones take up approximately 1.5%. Source material: memory CD4+ T cells sorted from blood. The receptor set was obtained from a man between 18 and 29 years old in good health. Each CDR3 is given with its conserved first and last residue. D genes are given only for firm matches. The size of a clone is reported for some rows only, either as once, few or many, or as a class for expanded clones.

14,-,TRBV18,TRBJ2-2,TRBD1,TGTGCCAGCTCACGGGACAGCTACACCGGGGAGCTGTTTTTT,CASSRDSYTGELFF
15,-,TRBV10-3,TRBJ2-1,TRBD1,TGTGCCATCAGTGATGGTACAGGGGCCTACAATGAGCAGTTCTTC,CAISDGTGAYNEQFF
12,-,TRBV6-1,TRBJ1-2,-,TGTGCCAGCGACCCACAAGGAGAGGGCTACACCTTC,CASDPQGEGYTF
14,-,TRBV7-9,TRBJ2-5,-,TGTGCCAGCAGCCAGGGTGGATCTCAAGAGACCCAGTACTTC,CASSQGGSQETQYF
13,-,TRBV7-9,TRBJ2-7,-,TGTGCCAGCAGCTTAGGAAAGGGGGGCGAGCAGTACTTC,CASSLGKGGEQYF
18,-,TRBV7-3,TRBJ2-5,-,TGTGCCAGCAGCTTATACCCTCCCAGTAGTTTCGGGTCAGAGACCCAGTACTTC,CASSLYPPSSFGSETQYF
13,-,TRBV5-1,TRBJ2-3,-,TGCGCCAGCAGCTTGCCGCCTTCGGAAACGCAGTATTTT,CASSLPPSETQYF
15,-,TRBV30,TRBJ2-2,-,TGTGCCTGGAGTGACCCGTGGACGAACACCGGGGAGCTGTTTTTT,CAWSDPWTNTGELFF
16,-,TRBV18,TRBJ2-3,TRBD2,TGTGCCAGCTCACCCCCGGCGGCGGGAGGCACAGATACGCAGTATTTT,CASSPPAAGGTDTQYF
15,-,TRBV7-2,TRBJ2-6,-,TGTGCCAGCAGCACTCCCAGCTCTGGGGCCAACGTCCTGACTTTC,CASSTPSSGANVLTF
13,-,TRBV7-2,TRBJ1-2,-,TGTGCCAGCAGCTCCCAGAGCCGGGAGGGCTACACCTTC,CASSSQSREGYTF
15,-,TRBV6-6,TRBJ1-5,-,TGTGCCAGCAGTTCCGGGGTGATTGGCAATCAGCCCCAGCATTTT,CASSSGVIGNQPQHF
14,-,TRBV6-6,TRBJ2-7,-,TGTGCCAGCAGTAGGGGGGATGGATCCTACGAGCAGTACTTC,CASSRGDGSYEQYF
15,-,TRBV6-4,TRBJ1-2,TRBD1,TGTGCCAGCAGTATAGAGATCGGACAGGGACGGGGCTACACCTTC,CASSIEIGQGRGYTF
17,-,TRBV30,TRBJ1-2,-,TGTGCCTGGAGTGTAGGTATTGGACGGGCTATGGACTATGGCTACACCTTC,CAWSVGIGRAMDYGYTF
15,once,TRBV9,TRBJ2-5,-,TGTGCCAGCAGCGTAGGGAACGGGGGACAAGAGACCCAGTACTTC,CASSVGNGGQETQYF
15,many,TRBV5-1,TRBJ2-7,-,TGCGCCAGCAGGCCCGGCCAGGGGTCTTCCTACGAGCAGTACTTC,CASRPGQGSSYEQYF
14,-,TRBV4-3,TRBJ2-5,-,TGCGCCAGCAGCCAAGGACTAGTGTCGGAGACCCAGTACTTC,CASSQGLVSETQYF
12,once,TRBV30,TRBJ1-1,TRBD1,TGTGCCTGGGGACAGGGTAACACTGAAGCTTTCTTT,CAWGQGNTEAFF
13,-,TRBV6-4,TRBJ2-1,-,TGTGCCAGCAGTGAGGGGTACAACACCGAGCAGTTCTTC,CASSEGYNTEQFF
19,-,TRBV6-1,TRBJ2-5,-,TGTGCCAGCAGTGATACGTTGGGAGCAGGGACGTATTTGGAGGAGACCCAGTACTTC,CASSDTLGAGTYLEETQYF
14,-,TRBV5-6,TRBJ1-1,TRBD1,TGTGCCAGCAGCGGGACAGGGTTTGACACTGAAGCTTTCTTT,CASSGTGFDTEAFF
14,-,TRBV6-5,TRBJ1-2,TRBD1,TGTGCCAGCAGTTATTCGGACAGGAGCCGAGGCTACACCTTC,CASSYSDRSRGYTF
13,few,TRBV5-6,TRBJ1-1,-,TGTGCCAGCAGCGTACGGAGGGGCACTGAAGCTTTCTTT,CASSVRRGTEAFF
12,once,TRBV18,TRBJ1-2,-,TGTGCCAGCTCACCGGTTAACTATGGCTACACCTTC,CASSPVNYGYTF
16,-,TRBV5-4,TRBJ2-1,TRBD1,TGTGCCAGCAGCCGAGGATTTGGACAGGCCTACAATGAGCAGTTCTTC,CASSRGFGQAYNEQFF
16,once,TRBV18,TRBJ1-6,-,TGTGCCAGCTCACCAGAGTTGCACAGTGTTAATTCACCCCTCCACTTT,CASSPELHSVNSPLHF
12,-,TRBV27,TRBJ2-1,-,TGTGCCAGCAGTTTTCGAGACAATGAGCAGTTCTTC,CASSFRDNEQFF
15,-,TRBV19,TRBJ2-4,-,TGTGCCAGTACCTATTCTGACCGGGGAGACTCCATTCAGTACTTC,CASTYSDRGDSIQYF
13,few,TRBV14,TRBJ1-1,-,TGTGCCAGCAGCCTAACGGTTGACACTGAAGCTTTCTTT,CASSLTVDTEAFF
15,-,TRBV5-1,TRBJ1-1,-,TGCGCCAGCAGCTTGGGGGGCCTGCTGGAGACTGAAGCTTTCTTT,CASSLGGLLETEAFF
15,-,TRBV28,TRBJ2-2,TRBD1,TGTGCCAGCAGGGGGGACAGGTCGCAGACCGGGGAGCTGTTTTTT,CASRGDRSQTGELFF
14,-,TRBV5-1,TRBJ2-1,TRBD2,TGCGCCAGCAGCTTGGGACTAGCCGGCAATGAGCAGTTCTTC,CASSLGLAGNEQFF
13,once,TRBV7-3,TRBJ1-1,-,TGTGCCAGCAGCTACGGGTCGAACACTGAAGCTTTCTTT,CASSYGSNTEAFF
15,-,TRBV6-4,TRBJ1-5,TRBD1,TGTGCCAGCAGTGGGGGAGACAGGGACTATCAGCCCCAGCATTTT,CASSGGDRDYQPQHF
15,-,TRBV2,TRBJ1-3,TRBD1,TGTGCCAGCAGTGACAGGGGGCTGTCTGGAAACACCATATATTTT,CASSDRGLSGNTIYF
15,-,TRBV7-2,TRBJ1-2,TRBD1,TGTGCCAGCAGCTTACCGGGACAGGGCTCTTTGGGCTACACCTTC,CASSLPGQGSLGYTF
14,once,TRBV7-9,TRBJ1-1,-,TGTGCCAGCAGCGTAAGCCTGGTGAACACTGAAGCTTTCTTT,CASSVSLVNTEAFF
14,-,TRBV10-3,TRBJ2-5,-,TGTGCCATCAGTGATCCGCCGGGACAAGAGACCCAGTACTTC,CAISDPPGQETQYF
17,once,TRBV4-1,TRBJ1-3,-,TGCGCCAGCAGCCAAGTTCCCGTAAGGTTCTCTGGAAACACCATATATTTT,CASSQVPVRFSGNTIYF
16,-,TRBV5-1,TRBJ2-5,TRBD2,TGCGCCAGCAGCCCCCAGGAGCGGGGGGGCTACGAGACCCAGTACTTC,CASSPQERGGYETQYF
12,-,TRBV7-2,TRBJ1-1,-,TGTGCCAGCAGCTTACCCCCAGGGGAAGCTTTCTTT,CASSLPPGEAFF
15,-,TRBV5-1,TRBJ1-5,TRBD1,TGCGCCAGCAGCAGGGACAGCCCTAGCAATCAGCCCCAGCATTTT,CASSRDSPSNQPQHF
16,-,TRBV6-4,TRBJ1-6,TRBD1,TGTGCCAGCTCGTGGTGGCAAGGGACAGGTTTTTCACCCCTCCACTTT,CASSWWQGTGFSPLHF
16,-,TRBV12-2,TRBJ2-2,-,TGTGCAAGTCGCCTTACTAGCGGGGGCTGTAAGGGGGAGCTGTTTTTT,CASRLTSGGCKGELFF
12,-,TRBV5-6,TRBJ2-3,-,TGTGCCAGCAGCTTGGCAGCAGGTACGCAGTATTTT,CASSLAAGTQYF
15,-,TRBV28,TRBJ1-5,-,TGTGCCAGCACCCCGGGGGCAGCGGGCAATCAGCCCCAGCATTTT,CASTPGAAGNQPQHF
13,-,TRBV9,TRBJ2-4,-,TGTGCCAGCAGCGTAGTCCCAGGTGGCATTCAGTACTTC,CASSVVPGGIQYF
15,-,TRBV5-4,TRBJ2-3,TRBD1,TGTGCCAGCCACCCCGGACAGGGTCTCGTGGATACGCAGTATTTT,CASHPGQGLVDTQYF
15,-,TRBV4-3,TRBJ2-5,-,TGCGCCAGCAGCCAAGCCCACGGGCTACAAGAGACCCAGTACTTC,CASSQAHGLQETQYF
15,few,TRBV7-9,TRBJ2-1,-,TGTGCCAGCAGCCCCGGGATCAGAACGGGGTATGAGCAGTTCTTC,CASSPGIRTGYEQFF